Listed here are 7 T cell receptor beta chains from one sample, sequenced in a study of blood T cell repertoires in COVID-19 (dated by TCRdb to the early 2020s). The library was produced with the immunoSEQ multiplex PCR assay. What TCRdb holds here is the immuneACCESS table cut down to in-frame rearrangements. Part of the clones is not present; checked against another copy, under half of the missing clones reflect an unresolved V gene, and the others are unexplained. The table for this sample lists about 280,000 clones; about 80% of them were counted only once. 7.5% to 10% of the sample is in the top ten clones. The specimen sequenced was peripheral blood. Every receptor here comes from a woman aged 50 to 60 who had recovered from COVID-19.

The V gene is TRBV19, the J gene TRBJ2-5, with 8 bases identical to TRBD1. The length of the CDR3 is 15 residues. V gave up 4 bases and J gave up 5 bases; unmatched junction bases: 9. Germline CDR1 is LNHDA and CDR2 is SQIVND (reference sequence). CDR3 sequence: CASSTTTGATETQYF. The CDR3 bases are TGTGCCAGTAGTACCACGACAGGGGCAACGGAGACCCAGTACTTC.

V and J are TRBV7-6 and TRBJ1-4, with 9 positions matching TRBD1. This CDR3 contains 19 residues. V trimming: 5 bases; J trimming: 5 bases; junction bases outside the gene matches: 18. Germline loops: CDR1 SGHVS, CDR2 FNYEAQ. The CDR3 sequence is CASSARGGTGGLWNEKLFF. The CDR3 nucleotides read TGTGCCAGCAGCGCCCGGGGCGGTACAGGGGGCTTATGGAATGAAAAACTGTTTTTT.

The chain combines TRBV7-9 with TRBJ2-5; D gene ambiguous. CDR1 is SEHNR, CDR2 FQNEAQ, per germline (reference sequence). The V and J ends lost 0 bases and 7 bases respectively, with 15 bases between them. This CDR3 comprises 15 residues. The CDR3 protein is CASSLASVSPGTQYF. DNA for the CDR3: TGTGCCAGCAGCTTAGCCTCGGTTTCCCCTGGGACCCAGTACTTC.

This chain connects TRBV6-5 to TRBJ1-5; 10 positions match TRBD1. Germline CDR1 is MNHEY and CDR2 is SVGAGI. Trimming cost V 4 bases and J 4 bases; bases outside gene matches: 4. CDR3 length: 15 residues. The CDR3 is CASSWGQGTNQPQHF. DNA for the CDR3: TGTGCCAGCAGTTGGGGACAGGGGACAAATCAGCCCCAGCATTTT.

The V call is TRBV7-6, the J call TRBJ2-1; D perhaps matches TRBD2 (5 bases). V was pared by 1 base and J by 3 bases, with 16 bases between. The CDR3 contains 17 residues. Germline V gives CDR1 SGHVS, CDR2 FNYEAQ. The CDR3 is CASSLVAQEINYNEQFF. The CDR3 DNA reads TGTGCCAGCAGCTTAGTAGCGCAGGAGATTAACTACAATGAGCAGTTCTTC.

The chain has TRBV9 and TRBJ1-5; 8 nucleotides agree with TRBD1. The CDR3 spans 15 residues. Per germline, CDR1 SGDLS and CDR2 YYNGEE. V lost 0 bases, J lost 5 bases, and 4 bases stayed unmatched. CDR3 sequence (DNA): TGTGCCAGCAGCGTAGGACAGGGGCCTCATCAGCCCCAGCATTTT. Its protein product is CASSVGQGPHQPQHF.

This chain links TRBV20-1 with TRBJ1-2; D remains unclear. Per the germline V gene, CDR1 is DFQATT and CDR2 is SNEGSKA (reference sequence). CDR3 size: 12 residues. V gave up 3 bases and J gave up 4 bases, with 9 bases separating them. The CDR3 is CSASLESYGYTF. CDR3 bases: TGCAGTGCTAGTTTGGAGAGCTATGGCTACACCTTC.